The clone carrying this T cell receptor beta chain was recorded a few times. Its antigen is currently unknown. TCRdb's table, derived via immunoSEQ multiplex PCR, lists solely in-frame clones and lacks some. The data show nearly 110,000 clones, around nine tenths seen once. This entry comes from a study of T cell responses to AZD1222 COVID-19 vaccine. Trimming removed 6 bases from V and 6 bases from J; junction bases left unmatched: 15. Germline CDR1 reads SNHLY; CDR2 reads FYNNEI. The CDR3 runs 17 residues. Overall study findings and caveats: In a largely white British group with more females than males, clonal diversity was possibly underestimated. The study identified only a handful of AZD1222 recipients as seropositive at baseline. Spike-specific TCR breadth and depth grew following two AZD1222 doses.

The clonotype comes from an adult who received the AZD1222 COVID-19 vaccine. The starting material was peripheral blood, obtained 28 days after the second AZD1222 dose. The chain couples TRBV2 to TRBJ1-5; 9 bases are a match to TRBD1. CDR3 in DNA: TGTGCCAGCAGCGATGGACAAGGGGACAGGGCGAGTCAGCCCCAGCATTTT. Encoded protein: CASSDGQGDRASQPQHF.